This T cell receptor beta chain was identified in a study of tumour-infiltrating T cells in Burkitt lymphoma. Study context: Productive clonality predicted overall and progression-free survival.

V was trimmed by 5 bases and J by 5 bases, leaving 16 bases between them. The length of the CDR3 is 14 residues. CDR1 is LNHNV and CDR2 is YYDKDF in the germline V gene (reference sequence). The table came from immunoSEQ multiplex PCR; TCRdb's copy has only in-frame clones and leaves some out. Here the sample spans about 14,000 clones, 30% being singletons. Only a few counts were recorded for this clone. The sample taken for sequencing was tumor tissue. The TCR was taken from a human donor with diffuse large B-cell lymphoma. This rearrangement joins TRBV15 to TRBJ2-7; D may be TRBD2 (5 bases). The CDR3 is CATSLLSGSDEQYF. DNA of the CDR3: TGTGCCACCAGCCTCTTAAGCGGCTCTGACGAGCAGTACTTC.